This T cell receptor (beta chain) was sequenced in a study of blood T cell repertoires in COVID-19. At the level of the study: Nucleic acid was either cDNA or gDNA, and it came from T cells, B-cell-depleted T cells, or PBMCs.

Clinical history reported by participants formed the basis on which cohorts were assigned. Recovered participants had two consecutive negative NP/OP PCR tests, healthcare professional clearance, or symptom resolution. In the original processing: By means of reference gene primer amplification, nucleated cell counts were estimated. TCRdb's copy holds only in-frame clones and misses some; the assay was immunoSEQ multiplex PCR. The D gene and trimming were derived from the DNA, and the V and J assignments and clone size from that table. The sample lists about 280,000 clones, 85% occurring once. Germline V gene data show CDR1 as SGHAT and CDR2 as FQNNGV. CDR3 length: 15 residues. Trimming stripped 0 bases from V and 4 bases from J, with 10 bases between.

The sequenced sample was PBMCs or T cells enriched from blood (not recorded which). The sequence derives from a woman between 50 and 59 years old who had recovered from COVID-19. The chain links TRBV11-2 to TRBJ1-3; D remains unclear. CDR3: CASSLDLAHGNTIYF. The CDR3 region has the DNA TGTGCCAGCAGCTTAGATCTAGCTCACGGAAACACCATATATTTT. Full variable domain (outside the CDR3, taken from reference TRBV11-2 and TRBJ1-3): EAGVAQSPRYKIIEKRQSVAFWCNPISGHATLYWYQQILGQGPKLLIQFQNNGVVDDSQLPKDRFSAERLKGVDSTLKIQPAKLEDSAVYLCASSLDLAHGNTIYFGEGSWLTVV.